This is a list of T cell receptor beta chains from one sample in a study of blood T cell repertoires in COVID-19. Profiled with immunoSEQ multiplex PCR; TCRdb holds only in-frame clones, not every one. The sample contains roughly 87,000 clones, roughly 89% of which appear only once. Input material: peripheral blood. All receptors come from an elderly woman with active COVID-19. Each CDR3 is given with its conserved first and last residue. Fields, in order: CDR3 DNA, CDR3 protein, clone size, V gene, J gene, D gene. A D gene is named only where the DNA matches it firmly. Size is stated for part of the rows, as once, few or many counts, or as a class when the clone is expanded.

TGTGCCAGCAGGAACCGCGCGGGGTTACAGCCCCAGCATTTT,CASRNRAGLQPQHF,-,TRBV2,TRBJ1-5,-
TGTGCCAGCAGCTTAGGAGGGGGCCGTACCCCCTACGAGCAGTACTTC,CASSLGGGRTPYEQYF,-,TRBV5-4,TRBJ2-7,-
TGTGCCAGCAGCTTAGGGCACGGGAGCTCCTACAATGAGCAGTTCTTC,CASSLGHGSSYNEQFF,-,TRBV11-2,TRBJ2-1,-
TGTGCCAGCAAACTAATGGGTCAGCCCCAGCATTTT,CASKLMGQPQHF,-,TRBV28,TRBJ1-5,-
TGTGCCAGCAGTTATGGGAGCGGGAGTTCCTACGAGCAGTACTTC,CASSYGSGSSYEQYF,-,TRBV28,TRBJ2-7,TRBD2
TGTGCCAGCAGTCGAGGGCGGGGTAGGAACACCGGGGAGCTGTTTTTT,CASSRGRGRNTGELFF,-,TRBV7-2,TRBJ2-2,-
TGTGCCAGCTCACCGGGCGAGACCTCCTACGAGCAGTACTTC,CASSPGETSYEQYF,-,TRBV18,TRBJ2-7,-
TGTGCCAGCAGCTTGCTGGCGGGAGGGAGGGTTTGGACAGATACGCAGTATTTT,CASSLLAGGRVWTDTQYF,-,TRBV5-6,TRBJ2-3,TRBD2
TGTGCCAGCACCCCAAGAGCGGGATCTAACACAGATACGCAGTATTTT,CASTPRAGSNTDTQYF,-,TRBV4-2,TRBJ2-3,TRBD2
TGTGCCAGCAGGGCTAGCGTCCACTACAATGAGCAGTTCTTC,CASRASVHYNEQFF,-,TRBV28,TRBJ2-1,-
TGTGCCAGCATCCCTGGAGCGGGAGGCCTCAAAAACATTCAGTACTTC,CASIPGAGGLKNIQYF,-,TRBV2,TRBJ2-4,TRBD2
TGTGCCAGCAGTATCGACAGGCCCTCTGGGGCCAACGTCCTGACTTTC,CASSIDRPSGANVLTF,-,TRBV28,TRBJ2-6,-
TGTGCCAGCAGTTTAGCTACCGGGACAGGGTATCCAGATACGCAGTATTTT,CASSLATGTGYPDTQYF,-,TRBV28,TRBJ2-3,TRBD1
TGTGCCAGCAGCTTGGGCACTAGCGGGAGGGCCAGGGAGACCCAGTACTTC,CASSLGTSGRARETQYF,-,TRBV5-4,TRBJ2-5,TRBD2
TGTGCCAGCAGCCGACCTAGCGGGGGAAGCACAGATACGCAGTATTTT,CASSRPSGGSTDTQYF,once,TRBV4-2,TRBJ2-3,TRBD2
TGTGCCAGCAGCGCCCGCGGGGACCAAAACGCGGATACGCAGTATTTT,CASSARGDQNADTQYF,-,TRBV9,TRBJ2-3,-
TGTGCCAGCAGCTTAGGCTCACGGGCGGGGCAGCCCCAGCATTTT,CASSLGSRAGQPQHF,-,TRBV7-9,TRBJ1-5,-
TGTGCCAGCAGCTTGCGGAGCGGGAGCACAGATACGCAGTATTTT,CASSLRSGSTDTQYF,-,TRBV5-4,TRBJ2-3,-
TGTGCCAGCAGTTACCTAGCGGGAGCTACAGATACGCAGTATTTT,CASSYLAGATDTQYF,-,TRBV6-2/TRBV6-3,TRBJ2-3,TRBD2
TGTGCCAGCAGCTTTGCCGCTCTAGCGGGCCTCTACGAGCAGTACTTC,CASSFAALAGLYEQYF,-,TRBV5-6,TRBJ2-7,TRBD2
TGTGCCAGCAGCGCGCCGGGACTAGAGGGGGATGAGCAGTTCTTC,CASSAPGLEGDEQFF,-,TRBV7-8,TRBJ2-1,TRBD2
TGCAGTGCTAACACCTACAATGAGCAGTTCTTC,CSANTYNEQFF,-,TRBV20-1,TRBJ2-1,-
TGTGCCAGCAGCTTAGATGGGACAGCCTACGAGCAGTACTTC,CASSLDGTAYEQYF,-,TRBV7-9,TRBJ2-7,TRBD1
TGTGCCAGCAACTACAGGTCTCCCCACTACGAGCAGTACTTC,CASNYRSPHYEQYF,-,TRBV5-8,TRBJ2-7,-